Included here is one TCR beta chain sequence, with context. Its antigen is not known. Viral peptide pool expansion of antigen-specific CD4+ T cells preceded sequencing in the ViraFEST assay. The culture ran for less than 12 days, and then CD4+ T cells were isolated. Vaccine recipients, nucleocapsid antibody negative, had no prior SARS-CoV-2 infection. Two million PBMC per well received 9 to 10 IU/ml IL-2 and approximately 10 ug/ml peptides in culture. Days 3 and 7 were when half the medium was replaced with IL-2 medium. TCRdb's copy holds only in-frame clones and misses some; the assay was immunoSEQ multiplex PCR. The repertoire holds 25,000 or so clones, with approximately 73% as singletons. This sample was included in a study of vaccination effects on CD4 cells after COVID-19. General study results and limits: Infection-derived and vaccine-derived clones contracted markedly late after vaccination.

V was cut by 2 bases and J by 8 bases, with 11 bases left in between. The CDR3 covers 14 residues. The germline gives CDR1 KGHDR, CDR2 SFDVKD. The source material was CD4+ T cells from PBMCs cultured with SARS-CoV-2 spike peptides, sampled before COVID-19 vaccination. This rearrangement joins TRBV24-1 to TRBJ1-4, with a weak D call TRBD1 (5 bases). The receptor comes from a human donor who received a COVID-19 vaccine. The CDR3 spells CATSDSARGEKLFF. CDR3 in DNA: TGTGCCACCAGTGATTCAGCTCGGGGGGAAAAACTGTTTTTT.